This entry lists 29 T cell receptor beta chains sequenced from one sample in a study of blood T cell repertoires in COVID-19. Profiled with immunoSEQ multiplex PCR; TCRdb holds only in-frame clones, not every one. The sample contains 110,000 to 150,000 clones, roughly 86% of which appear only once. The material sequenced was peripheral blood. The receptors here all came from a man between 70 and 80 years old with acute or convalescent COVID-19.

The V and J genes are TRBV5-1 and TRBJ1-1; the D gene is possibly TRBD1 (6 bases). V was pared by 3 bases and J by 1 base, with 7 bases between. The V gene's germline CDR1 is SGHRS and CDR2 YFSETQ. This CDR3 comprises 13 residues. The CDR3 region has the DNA TGCGCCAGCAGCTGGACAGAGAACACTGAAGCTTTCTTT. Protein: CASSWTENTEAFF.

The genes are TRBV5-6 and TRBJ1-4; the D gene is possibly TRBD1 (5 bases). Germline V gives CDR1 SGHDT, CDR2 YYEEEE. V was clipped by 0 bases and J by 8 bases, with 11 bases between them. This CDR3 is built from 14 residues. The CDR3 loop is CASSLDQGGEKLFF. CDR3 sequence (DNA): TGTGCCAGCAGCTTGGATCAGGGAGGGGAAAAACTGTTTTTT.

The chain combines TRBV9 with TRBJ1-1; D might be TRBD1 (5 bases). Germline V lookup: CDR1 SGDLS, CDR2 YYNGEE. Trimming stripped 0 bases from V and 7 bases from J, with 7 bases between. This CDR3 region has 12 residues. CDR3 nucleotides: TGTGCCAGCAGCGTAGACGGGGGTGAAGCTTTCTTT. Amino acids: CASSVDGGEAFF.

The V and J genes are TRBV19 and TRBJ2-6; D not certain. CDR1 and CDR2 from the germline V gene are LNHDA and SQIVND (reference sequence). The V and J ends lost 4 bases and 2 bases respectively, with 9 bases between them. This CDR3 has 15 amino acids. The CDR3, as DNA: TGTGCCAGTAGTAGCGTTTCAACTGGGGCCAACGTCCTGACTTTC. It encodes CASSSVSTGANVLTF.

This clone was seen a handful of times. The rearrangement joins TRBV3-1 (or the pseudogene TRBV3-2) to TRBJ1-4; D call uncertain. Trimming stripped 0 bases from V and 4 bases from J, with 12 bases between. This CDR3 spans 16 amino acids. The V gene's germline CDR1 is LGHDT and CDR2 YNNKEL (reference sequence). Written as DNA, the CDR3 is TGTGCCAGCAGCCAAGATACGCGCGGTTTTAATGAAAAACTGTTTTTT. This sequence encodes CASSQDTRGFNEKLFF.

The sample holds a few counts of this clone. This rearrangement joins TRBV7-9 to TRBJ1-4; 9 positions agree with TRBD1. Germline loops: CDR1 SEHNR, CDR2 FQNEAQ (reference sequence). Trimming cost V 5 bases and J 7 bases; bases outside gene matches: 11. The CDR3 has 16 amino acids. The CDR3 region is CASSTGTGKEGEKLFF. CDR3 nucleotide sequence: TGTGCCAGCAGCACGGGGACAGGGAAGGAAGGTGAAAAACTGTTTTTT.

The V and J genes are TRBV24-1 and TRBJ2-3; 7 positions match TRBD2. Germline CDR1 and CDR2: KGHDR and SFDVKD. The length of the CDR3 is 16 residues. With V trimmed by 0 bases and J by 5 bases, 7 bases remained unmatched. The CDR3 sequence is CATSDLGSGTIDTQYF. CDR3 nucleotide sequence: TGTGCCACCAGTGATTTGGGGAGCGGGACCATAGATACGCAGTATTTT.

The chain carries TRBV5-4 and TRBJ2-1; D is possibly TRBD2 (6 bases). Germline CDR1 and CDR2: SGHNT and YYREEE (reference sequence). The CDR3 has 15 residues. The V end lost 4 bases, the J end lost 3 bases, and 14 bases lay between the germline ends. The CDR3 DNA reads TGTGCCAGCAGCCGCACTAGCACCTTCTACAATGAGCAGTTCTTC. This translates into CASSRTSTFYNEQFF.

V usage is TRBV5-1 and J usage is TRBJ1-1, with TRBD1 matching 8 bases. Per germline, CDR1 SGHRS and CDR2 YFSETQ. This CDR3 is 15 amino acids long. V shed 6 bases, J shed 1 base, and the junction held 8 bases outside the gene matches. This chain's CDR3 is CASNLETGANTEAFF. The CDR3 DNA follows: TGCGCCAGCAACCTCGAGACAGGGGCGAACACTGAAGCTTTCTTT.

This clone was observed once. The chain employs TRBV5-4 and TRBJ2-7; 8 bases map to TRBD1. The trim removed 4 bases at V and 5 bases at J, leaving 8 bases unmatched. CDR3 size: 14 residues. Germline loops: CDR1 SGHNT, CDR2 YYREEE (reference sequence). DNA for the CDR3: TGTGCCAGCAGCCCGTGGACAGGGCGCGACGAGCAGTACTTC. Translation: CASSPWTGRDEQYF.

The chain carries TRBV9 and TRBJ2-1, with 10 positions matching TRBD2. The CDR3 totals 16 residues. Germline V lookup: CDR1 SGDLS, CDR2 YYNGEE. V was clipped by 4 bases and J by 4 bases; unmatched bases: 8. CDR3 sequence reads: CASSPLAGVSYNEQFF. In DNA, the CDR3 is TGTGCCAGCAGCCCCCTAGCGGGAGTGTCGTACAATGAGCAGTTCTTC.

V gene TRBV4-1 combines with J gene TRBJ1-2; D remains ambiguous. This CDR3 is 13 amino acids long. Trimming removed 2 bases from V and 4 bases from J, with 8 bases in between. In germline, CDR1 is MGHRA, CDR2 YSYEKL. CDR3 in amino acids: CASSQHSPYGYTF. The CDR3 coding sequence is TGCGCCAGCAGCCAACACAGTCCCTATGGCTACACCTTC.

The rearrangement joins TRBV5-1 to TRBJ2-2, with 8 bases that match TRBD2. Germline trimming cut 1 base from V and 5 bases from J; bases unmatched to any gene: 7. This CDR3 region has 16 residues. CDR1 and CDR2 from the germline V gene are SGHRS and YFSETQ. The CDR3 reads CASSLWAAGATGELFF. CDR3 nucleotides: TGCGCCAGCAGCTTGTGGGCAGCGGGGGCGACCGGGGAGCTGTTTTTT. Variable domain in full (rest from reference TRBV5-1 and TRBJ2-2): KAGVTQTPRYLIKTRGQQVTLSCSPISGHRSVSWYQQTPGQGLQFLFEYFSETQRNKGNFPGRFSGRQFSNSRSEMNVSTLELGDSALYLCASSLWAAGATGELFFGEGSRLTVL.

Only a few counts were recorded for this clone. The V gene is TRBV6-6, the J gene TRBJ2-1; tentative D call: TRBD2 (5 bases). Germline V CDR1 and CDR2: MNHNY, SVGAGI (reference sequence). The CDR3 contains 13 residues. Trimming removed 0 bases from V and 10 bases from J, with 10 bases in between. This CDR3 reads CASSYSERREQFF. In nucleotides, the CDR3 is TGTGCCAGCAGTTACTCCGAGCGGAGGGAGCAGTTCTTC.

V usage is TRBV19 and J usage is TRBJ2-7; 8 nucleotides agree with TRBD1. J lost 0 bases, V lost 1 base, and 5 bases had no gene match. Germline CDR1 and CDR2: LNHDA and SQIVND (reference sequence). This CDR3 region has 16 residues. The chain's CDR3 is CASSIGTGKSSYEQYF. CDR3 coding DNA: TGTGCCAGTAGTATAGGGACAGGGAAGAGCTCCTACGAGCAGTACTTC.

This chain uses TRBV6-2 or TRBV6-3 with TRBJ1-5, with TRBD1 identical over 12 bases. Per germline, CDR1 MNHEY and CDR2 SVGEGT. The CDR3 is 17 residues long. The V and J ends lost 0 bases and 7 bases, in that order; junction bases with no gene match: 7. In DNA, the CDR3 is TGTGCCAGCAGTTACTCGGGGACAGGGGGCTTCGGCCAGCCCCAGCATTTT. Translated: CASSYSGTGGFGQPQHF.

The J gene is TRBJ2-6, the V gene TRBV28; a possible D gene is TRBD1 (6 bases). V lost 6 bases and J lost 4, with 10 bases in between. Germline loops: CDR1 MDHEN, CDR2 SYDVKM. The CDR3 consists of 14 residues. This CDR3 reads CASRQGSGANVLTF. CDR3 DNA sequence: TGTGCCAGCAGACAGGGATCCGGGGCCAACGTCCTGACTTTC.

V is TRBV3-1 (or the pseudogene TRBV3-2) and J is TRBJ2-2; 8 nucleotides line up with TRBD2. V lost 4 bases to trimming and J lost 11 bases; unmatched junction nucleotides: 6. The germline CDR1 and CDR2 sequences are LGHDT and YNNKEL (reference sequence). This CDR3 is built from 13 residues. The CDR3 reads CASSPPGGVELFF. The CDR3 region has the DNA TGTGCCAGCAGCCCGCCCGGGGGGGTAGAGCTGTTTTTT.

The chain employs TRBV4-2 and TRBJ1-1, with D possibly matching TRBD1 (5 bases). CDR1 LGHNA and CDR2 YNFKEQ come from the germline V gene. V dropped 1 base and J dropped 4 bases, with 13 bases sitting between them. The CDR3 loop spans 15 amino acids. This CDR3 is CASSQVPGLSTEAFF. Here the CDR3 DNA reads TGTGCCAGCAGCCAAGTTCCAGGGTTGAGCACTGAAGCTTTCTTT.

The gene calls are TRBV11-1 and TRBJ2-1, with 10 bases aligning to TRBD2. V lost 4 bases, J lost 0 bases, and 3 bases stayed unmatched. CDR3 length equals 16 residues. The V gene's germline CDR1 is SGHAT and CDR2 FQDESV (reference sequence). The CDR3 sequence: CASSSRTSGSYNEQFF. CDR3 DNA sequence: TGTGCCAGCAGCTCCCGGACTAGCGGCTCCTACAATGAGCAGTTCTTC.

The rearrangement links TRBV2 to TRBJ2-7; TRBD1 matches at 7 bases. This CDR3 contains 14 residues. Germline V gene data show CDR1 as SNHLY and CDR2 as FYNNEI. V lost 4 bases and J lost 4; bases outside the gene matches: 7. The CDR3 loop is CASSAPEGQYEQYF. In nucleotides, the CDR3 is TGTGCCAGCAGTGCCCCCGAGGGACAGTACGAGCAGTACTTC.

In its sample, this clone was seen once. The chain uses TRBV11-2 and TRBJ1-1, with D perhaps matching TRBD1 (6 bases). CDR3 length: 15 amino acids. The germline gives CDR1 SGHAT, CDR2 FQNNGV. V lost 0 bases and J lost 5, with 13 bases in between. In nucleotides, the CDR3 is TGTGCCAGCAGCTTAGATTTGGGGGCAGGAACTGAAGCTTTCTTT. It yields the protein CASSLDLGAGTEAFF.

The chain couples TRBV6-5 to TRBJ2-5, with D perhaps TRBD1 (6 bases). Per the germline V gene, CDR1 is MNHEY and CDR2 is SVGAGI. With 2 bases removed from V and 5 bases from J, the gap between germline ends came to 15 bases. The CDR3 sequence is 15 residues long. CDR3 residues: CASSYTGSNGETQYF. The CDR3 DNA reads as TGTGCCAGCAGTTACACAGGGTCTAATGGGGAGACCCAGTACTTC.

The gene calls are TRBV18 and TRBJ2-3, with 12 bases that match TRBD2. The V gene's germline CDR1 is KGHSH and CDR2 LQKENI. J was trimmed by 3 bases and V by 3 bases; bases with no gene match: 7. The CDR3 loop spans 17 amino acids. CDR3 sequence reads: CASSPPGLAGKTDTQYF. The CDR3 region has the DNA TGTGCCAGCTCACCTCCTGGACTAGCGGGGAAGACAGATACGCAGTATTTT.

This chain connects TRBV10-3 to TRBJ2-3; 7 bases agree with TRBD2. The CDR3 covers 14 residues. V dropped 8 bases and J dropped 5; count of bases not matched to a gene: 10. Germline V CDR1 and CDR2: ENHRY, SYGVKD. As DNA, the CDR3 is TGTGCCATCGAGGCGGGAGAAACTGGAGATACGCAGTATTTT. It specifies CAIEAGETGDTQYF.

CDR3 loop: CASSVAGAFGGAKTEAFF. CDR3 nucleotides: TGTGCCAGCAGCGTAGCCGGGGCCTTCGGGGGGGCGAAGACTGAAGCTTTCTTT. This chain links TRBV9 with TRBJ1-1; tentative D call: TRBD1 (6 bases). Germline loops: CDR1 SGDLS, CDR2 YYNGEE. The CDR3 is 18 residues long. Trimming removed 0 bases at V and 5 bases at J, with 23 bases between. Full variable domain (rest looked up from reference TRBV9 and TRBJ1-1): DSGVTQTPKHLITATGQRVTLRCSPRSGDLSVYWYQQSLDQGLQFLIQYYNGEERAKGNILERFSAQQFPDLHSELNLSSLELGDSALYFCASSVAGAFGGAKTEAFFGQGTRLTVV.

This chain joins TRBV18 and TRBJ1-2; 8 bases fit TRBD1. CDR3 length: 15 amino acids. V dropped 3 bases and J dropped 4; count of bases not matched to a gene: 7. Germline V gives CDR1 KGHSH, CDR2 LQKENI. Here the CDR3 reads CASSPGQGLGYGYTF. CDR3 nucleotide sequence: TGTGCCAGCTCACCTGGACAGGGCCTCGGCTATGGCTACACCTTC.

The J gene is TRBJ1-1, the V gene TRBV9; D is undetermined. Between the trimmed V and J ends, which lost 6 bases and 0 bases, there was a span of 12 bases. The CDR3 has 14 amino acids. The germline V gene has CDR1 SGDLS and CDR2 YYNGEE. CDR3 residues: CASTATELNTEAFF. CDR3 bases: TGTGCCAGCACCGCCACAGAATTGAACACTGAAGCTTTCTTT. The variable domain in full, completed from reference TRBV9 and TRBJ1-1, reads DSGVTQTPKHLITATGQRVTLRCSPRSGDLSVYWYQQSLDQGLQFLIQYYNGEERAKGNILERFSAQQFPDLHSELNLSSLELGDSALYFCASTATELNTEAFFGQGTRLTVV.

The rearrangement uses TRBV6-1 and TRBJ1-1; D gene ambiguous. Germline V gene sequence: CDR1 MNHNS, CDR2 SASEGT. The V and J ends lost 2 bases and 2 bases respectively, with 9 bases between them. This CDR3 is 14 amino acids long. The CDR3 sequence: CASSERNRNTEAFF. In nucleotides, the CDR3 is TGTGCCAGCAGTGAACGTAACAGAAACACTGAAGCTTTCTTT.